The clone carrying this TCR beta chain appeared a few times. Since the CDR3 does not end with the conserved phenylalanine or tryptophan, this likely comes from a read error. It is unclear where the CDR3 begins or ends on the DNA, so no DNA is shown, and the CDR3 is as TCRdb lists it. This entry comes from a study of CD8+CD57+ T cells in acquired aplastic anemia. Using genomic DNA as the template, TCR beta VDJ and CDR3 profiling was carried out. TCRdb recomputed calls from the reads with MiXCR, one row per CDR3 protein. Of about 130,000 distinct CDR3 sequences listed, 48% were seen once; the top ten hold 2% to 3%. The sequenced material came from sorted CD4+, CD8+, or CD8+CD57+ T cells (not recorded which) from PBMCs. The receptor was isolated from a human donor in good health, serving as a control.

This chain's CDR3 is CATSGQGAGSTDTQYS. The V call is TRBV24-1, the J call TRBJ2-3; the table's D call of TRBD1 was not tested on the DNA. The CDR3 comprises 16 residues, both ends counted. Germline CDR1 is KGHDR and CDR2 is SFDVKD.